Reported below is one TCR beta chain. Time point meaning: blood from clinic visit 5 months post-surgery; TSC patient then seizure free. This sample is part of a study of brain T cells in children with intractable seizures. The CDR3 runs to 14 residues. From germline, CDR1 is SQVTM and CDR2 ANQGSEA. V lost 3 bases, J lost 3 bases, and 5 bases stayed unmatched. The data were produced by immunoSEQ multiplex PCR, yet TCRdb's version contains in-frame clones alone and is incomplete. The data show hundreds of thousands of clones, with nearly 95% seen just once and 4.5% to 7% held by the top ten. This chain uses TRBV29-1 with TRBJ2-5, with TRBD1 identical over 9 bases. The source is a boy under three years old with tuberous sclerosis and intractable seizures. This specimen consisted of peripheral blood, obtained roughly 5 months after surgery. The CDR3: CSVDSRDREETQYF. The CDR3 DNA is TGCAGCGTTGACTCCCGGGACAGGGAAGAGACCCAGTACTTC.